The clone carrying this TCR beta chain was detected many times. The data derive from a study of T-cell reconstitution after alpha-beta-depleted transplantation in children. Trimming took off 2 bases at V and 10 bases at J, with 12 bases between the two ends. Looked up from germline, CDR1 is DFQATT and CDR2 is SNEGSKA (reference sequence). The CDR3 has 13 residues. For TCRbeta, the library was prepared with unique molecular identifiers. One entry per CDR3 protein, called by TCRdb with MiXCR from the PCR reads. In the table there are under 300,000 distinct CDR3 sequences, more than 7.5% of which are singletons.

V gene TRBV20-1 combines with J gene TRBJ1-6; D call uncertain. This receptor was identified in a human donor who donated a stem cell graft to a child with SCID. The sample in question was PBMCs from the stem cell graft donor, obtained from the stem cell graft. CDR3 sequence: CSARFGRGSPLHF. The CDR3 coding sequence is TGCAGTGCTAGATTTGGCCGGGGATCACCCCTCCACTTT.